These T cell receptor beta chains were read from a single sample in a study of T cells in Graves' hyperthyroidism and ophthalmopathy. TCRdb processed the multiplex PCR reads anew with MiXCR; each CDR3 protein has one entry. The data contain around 600,000 distinct CDR3 sequences, 15% to 19% of them singletons. The specimen sequenced was blood. The receptors come from a woman aged 30 to 39 with Graves' hyperthyroidism. Both conserved end residues are part of each CDR3. Clone size appears in some rows only: once, few, many, or a class for an expanded clone.

J	V	size	CDR3
TRBJ2-7	TRBV30	few	CACRTLIYEQYF
TRBJ2-1	TRBV7-2	many	CASRSLAGVFPNEQFF
TRBJ1-6	TRBV3-1	many	CASSQQAAGAPLHF
TRBJ2-1	TRBV6-1	NA	CASTRLAGVNEQFF
TRBJ2-3	TRBV27	many	CASSLASGTDTQYF
TRBJ2-3	TRBV28	many	CATKDRGADTQYF
TRBJ2-1	TRBV29-1	few	CSVVTGAYNEQFF
TRBJ2-5	TRBV10-3	NA	CAPSGRRTQYF
TRBJ1-1	TRBV19	few	CATRKQGNTEAFF
TRBJ2-6	TRBV29-1	few	CSVEQGSGANVLTF
TRBJ2-2	TRBV20-1	once	CSVSPRTGELFF
TRBJ2-1	TRBV5-1	many	CASSLSGLAGGNNEQFF
TRBJ1-1	TRBV10-3	many	CAVKMTERTEAFF
TRBJ1-4	TRBV2	many	CASSDMGQENEKLFF
TRBJ1-2	TRBV6-5	many	CASSYSRTGGGYGYTF
TRBJ2-1	TRBV27	many	CASSLGGFRDTWGNEQFF
TRBJ2-2	TRBV11-2	once	CASSRCGGELFF
TRBJ2-1	TRBV5-1	many	CASSLGLASDNEQFF
TRBJ2-1	TRBV15	NA	CATSRSPTGLVGANEQFF
TRBJ2-7	TRBV7-6	many	CASSSTGSSYEQYF
TRBJ2-3	TRBV6-6	many	CASSYRFTGTDTQYF
TRBJ1-6	TRBV20-1	NA	CSASPMPASANSPLHF
TRBJ2-1	TRBV2	few	CASSLFGRGSYNEQFF
TRBJ1-1	TRBV27	few	CASSFSGERVNTEAFF
TRBJ2-3	TRBV7-6	many	CASSLDAVSSDTQYF
TRBJ2-1	TRBV10-3	few	CAISVRGASYNEQFF
TRBJ2-1	TRBV24-1	many	CATSWRGGAGENEQFF
TRBJ2-3	TRBV20-1	many	CSAVNPGGNTQYF
TRBJ2-1	TRBV10-2	NA	CASTELGMTGSNEQFF
TRBJ2-1	TRBV5-1	many	CASSLDPGQPVYNEQFF
TRBJ2-3	TRBV3-1	few	CASSQGSPDTQYF
TRBJ1-1	TRBV7-3	many	CASSLSGLNTEAFF
TRBJ2-5	TRBV7-2	many	CASSLFPRLAKETQYF
TRBJ2-2	TRBV20-1	NA	CSAKKPNREITGELFF
TRBJ2-7	TRBV7-9	many	CASSLTASAEQYF
TRBJ1-5	TRBV19	NA	CASSKDRGGNRPQHF
TRBJ1-2	TRBV29-1	many	CSVDSESYGYTF
TRBJ1-2	TRBV6-1	NA	CASSLVPLGQGYGYTF
TRBJ2-1	TRBV20-1	many	CSARESGILYNEQFF
TRBJ1-5	TRBV30	many	CAWSGPTGNQPQHF
TRBJ2-6	TRBV5-1	many	CAKQAPGANVLTF
TRBJ2-1	TRBV29-1	many	CSVEVVPNEQFF
TRBJ2-7	TRBV2	many	CASSEQGWEQYF